The 5 T cell receptor beta chains below all came from one sample that was sequenced in a study of T cell changes during pregnancy in multiple sclerosis. The table came from immunoSEQ multiplex PCR; TCRdb's copy has only in-frame clones and leaves some out. The sample comprises approximately 90,000 clones, about 93% of which are singletons, and around 0.84% rests with the top ten. Material: peripheral blood, obtained in the third trimester of pregnancy. These receptor sequences come from a female donor with multiple sclerosis, enrolled in a pregnancy study.

Here the CDR3 DNA reads TGTGCCTTGCGATTGACTACAGGGGCACCTGGAAACACCATATATTTT. This encodes CALRLTTGAPGNTIYF. The gene calls are TRBV30 and TRBJ1-3, with TRBD1 identical over 7 bases. V dropped 7 bases and J dropped 2; count of bases not matched to a gene: 14. Germline loops: CDR1 GTSNPN, CDR2 SVGIG (reference sequence). This CDR3 comprises 16 residues.

The chain employs TRBV13 and TRBJ2-1, with 12 nucleotides matching TRBD2. V dropped 5 bases and J dropped 9; count of bases not matched to a gene: 5. The CDR3 has 14 residues. From germline, CDR1 is PRHDT and CDR2 FYEKMQ (reference sequence). In DNA form, the CDR3 reads TGTGCCAGCAGCCGACTAGCGGGAGTCCCTGAGCAGTTCTTC. It is translated as CASSRLAGVPEQFF. Filled out from reference TRBV13 and TRBJ2-1, the complete variable domain reads AAGVIQSPRHLIKEKRETATLKCYPIPRHDTVYWYQQGPGQDPQFLISFYEKMQSDKGSIPDRFSAQQFSDYHSELNMSSLELGDSALYFCASSRLAGVPEQFFGPGTRLTVL.

The chain recombines TRBV10-2 with TRBJ2-7; 9 bases map to TRBD1. Unmatched junction bases numbered 2, after V lost 7 bases and J lost 1 base. The CDR3 runs 13 residues. The V gene's germline CDR1 is WSHSY and CDR2 SAAADI. The CDR3 region is CASKGQGSYEQYF. The DNA for the CDR3 is TGCGCCAGCAAAGGACAGGGGTCCTACGAGCAGTACTTC.

This clone was detected once. J is TRBJ2-1 and V is TRBV27, with no clear D. The CDR3 runs 15 residues. V lost 3 bases and J lost 3, with 12 bases in between. The germline V gene encodes CDR1 MNHEY and CDR2 SMNVEV (reference sequence). The CDR3 DNA reads TGTGCCAGCAGTTTCTCGTCCCCACACTACAATGAGCAGTTCTTC. It translates to CASSFSSPHYNEQFF.

This clone was seen a handful of times. The chain has TRBV2 and TRBJ2-1; 16 nucleotides match TRBD2. V shed 8 bases and J 7 bases; nucleotides not matched to a gene: 5. The V gene's germline CDR1 is SNHLY and CDR2 FYNNEI. CDR3 length equals 15 residues. The CDR3 DNA sequence: TGTGCCAGCCCGGGACTAGCGGGAGGGAGTAATGAGCAGTTCTTC. It codes for CASPGLAGGSNEQFF.